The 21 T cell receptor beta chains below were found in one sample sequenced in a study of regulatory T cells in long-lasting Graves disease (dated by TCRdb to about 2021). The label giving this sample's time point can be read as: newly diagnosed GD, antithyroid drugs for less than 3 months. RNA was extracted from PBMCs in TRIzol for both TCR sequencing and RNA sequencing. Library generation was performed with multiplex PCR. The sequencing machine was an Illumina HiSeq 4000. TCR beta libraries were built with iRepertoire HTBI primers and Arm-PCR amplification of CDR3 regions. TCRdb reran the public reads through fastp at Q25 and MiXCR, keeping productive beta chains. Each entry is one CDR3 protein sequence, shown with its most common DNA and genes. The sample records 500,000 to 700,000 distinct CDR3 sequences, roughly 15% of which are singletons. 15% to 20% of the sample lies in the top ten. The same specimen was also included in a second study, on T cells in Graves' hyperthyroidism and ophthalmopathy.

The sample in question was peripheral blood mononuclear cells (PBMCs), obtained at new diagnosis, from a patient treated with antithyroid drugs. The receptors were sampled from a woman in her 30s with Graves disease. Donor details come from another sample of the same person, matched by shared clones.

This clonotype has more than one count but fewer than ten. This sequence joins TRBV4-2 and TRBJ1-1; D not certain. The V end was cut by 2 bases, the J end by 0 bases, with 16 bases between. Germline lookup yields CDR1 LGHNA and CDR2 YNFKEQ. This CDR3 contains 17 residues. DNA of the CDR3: TGTGCCAGCAGCCAACTTCGCGGGGAGAGGGTGAACACTGAAGCTTTCTTT. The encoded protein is CASSQLRGERVNTEAFF.

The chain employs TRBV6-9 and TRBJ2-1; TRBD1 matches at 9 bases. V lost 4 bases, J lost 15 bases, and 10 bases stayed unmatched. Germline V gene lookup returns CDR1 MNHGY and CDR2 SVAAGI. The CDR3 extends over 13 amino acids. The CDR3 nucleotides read TGTGCCAGCAGTTCCTTATTCACAGGGGGCATGTTCTTC. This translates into CASSSLFTGGMFF.

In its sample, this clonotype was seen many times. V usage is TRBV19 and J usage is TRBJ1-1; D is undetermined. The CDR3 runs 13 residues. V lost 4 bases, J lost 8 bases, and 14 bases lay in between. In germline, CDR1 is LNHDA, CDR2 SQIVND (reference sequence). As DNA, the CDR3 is TGTGCCAGTAGTAGACCTGCCGGATTAGAAGCTTTCTTT. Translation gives CASSRPAGLEAFF.

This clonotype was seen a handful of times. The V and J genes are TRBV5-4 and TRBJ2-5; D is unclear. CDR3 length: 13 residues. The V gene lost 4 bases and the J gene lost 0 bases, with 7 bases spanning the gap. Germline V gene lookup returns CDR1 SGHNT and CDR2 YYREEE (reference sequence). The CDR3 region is CASSTSYQETQYF. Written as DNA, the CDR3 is TGTGCCAGCAGCACCAGCTACCAAGAGACCCAGTACTTC.

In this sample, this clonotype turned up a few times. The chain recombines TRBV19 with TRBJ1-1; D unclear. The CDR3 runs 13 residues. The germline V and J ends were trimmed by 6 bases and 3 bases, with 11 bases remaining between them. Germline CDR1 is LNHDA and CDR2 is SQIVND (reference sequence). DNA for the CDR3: TGTGCCAGTAGCTGGGTCTCGGACACTGAAGCTTTCTTT. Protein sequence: CASSWVSDTEAFF.

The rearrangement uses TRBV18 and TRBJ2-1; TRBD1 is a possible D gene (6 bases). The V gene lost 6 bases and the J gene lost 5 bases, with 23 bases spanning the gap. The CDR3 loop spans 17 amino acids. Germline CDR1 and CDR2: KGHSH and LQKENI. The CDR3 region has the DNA TGTGCCAGCTCCTCGGATCCGGGACACCTTTTTAACAATGAGCAGTTCTTC. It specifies CASSSDPGHLFNNEQFF. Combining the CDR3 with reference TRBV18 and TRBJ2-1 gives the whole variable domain NAGVMQNPRHLVRRRGQEARLRCSPMKGHSHVYWYRQLPEEGLKFMVYLQKENIIDESGMPKERFSAEFPKEGPSILRIQQVVRGDSAAYFCASSSDPGHLFNNEQFFGPGTRLTVL.

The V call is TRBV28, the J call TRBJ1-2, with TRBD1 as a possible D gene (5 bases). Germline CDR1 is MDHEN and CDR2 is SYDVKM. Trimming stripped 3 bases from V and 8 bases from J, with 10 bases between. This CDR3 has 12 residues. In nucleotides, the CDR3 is TGTGCCAGCAGTTTTTCCGAGGGGGGCTACACCTTC. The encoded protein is CASSFSEGGYTF.

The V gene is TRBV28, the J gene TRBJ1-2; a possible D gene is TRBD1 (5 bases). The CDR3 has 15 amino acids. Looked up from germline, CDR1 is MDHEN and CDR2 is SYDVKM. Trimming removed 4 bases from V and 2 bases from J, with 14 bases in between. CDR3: CASSSTGGENYGYTF. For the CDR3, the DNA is TGTGCCAGCAGTTCTACGGGGGGGGAGAACTATGGCTACACCTTC.

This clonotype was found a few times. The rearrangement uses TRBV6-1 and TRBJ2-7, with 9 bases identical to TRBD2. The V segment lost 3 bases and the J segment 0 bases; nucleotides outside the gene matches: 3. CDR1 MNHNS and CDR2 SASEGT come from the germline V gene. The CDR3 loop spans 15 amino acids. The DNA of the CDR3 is TGTGCCAGCAGTGAGAGAGCGGGAGGCTCCTACGAGCAGTACTTC. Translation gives CASSERAGGSYEQYF.

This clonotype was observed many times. The CDR3 region is CASVSSMNTEAFF. The CDR3 DNA follows: TGTGCCAGTGTGTCATCTATGAACACTGAAGCTTTCTTT. V and J are TRBV6-1 and TRBJ1-1; no clear D gene. The V gene lost 9 bases and the J gene lost 0 bases, with 11 bases spanning the gap. CDR1 is MNHNS, CDR2 SASEGT, per germline. CDR3 length equals 13 residues.

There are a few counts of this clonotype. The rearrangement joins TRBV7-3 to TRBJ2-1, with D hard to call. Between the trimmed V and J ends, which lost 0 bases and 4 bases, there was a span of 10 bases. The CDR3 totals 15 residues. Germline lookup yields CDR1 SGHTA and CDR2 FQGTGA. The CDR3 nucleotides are TGTGCCAGCAGCTTAACGTCGGACGGATACAATGAGCAGTTCTTC. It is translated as CASSLTSDGYNEQFF.

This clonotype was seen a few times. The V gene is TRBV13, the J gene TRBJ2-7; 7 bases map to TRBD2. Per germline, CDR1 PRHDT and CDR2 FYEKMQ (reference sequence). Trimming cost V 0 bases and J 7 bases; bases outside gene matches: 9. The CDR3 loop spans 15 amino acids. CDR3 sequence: CASSLGAGWLGEQYF. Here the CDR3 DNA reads TGTGCCAGCAGCTTAGGAGCGGGGTGGCTAGGTGAGCAGTACTTC.

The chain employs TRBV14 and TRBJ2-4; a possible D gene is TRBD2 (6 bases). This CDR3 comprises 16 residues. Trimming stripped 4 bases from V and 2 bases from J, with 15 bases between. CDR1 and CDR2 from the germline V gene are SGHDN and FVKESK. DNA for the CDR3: TGTGCCAGCAGCCCAGGACACGGACTATCCAAAAACATTCAGTACTTC. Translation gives CASSPGHGLSKNIQYF. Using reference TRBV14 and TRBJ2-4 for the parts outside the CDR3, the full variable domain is EAGVTQFPSHSVIEKGQTVTLRCDPISGHDNLYWYRRVMGKEIKFLLHFVKESKQDESGMPNNRFLAERTGGTYSTLKVQPAELEDSGVYFCASSPGHGLSKNIQYFGAGTRLSVL.

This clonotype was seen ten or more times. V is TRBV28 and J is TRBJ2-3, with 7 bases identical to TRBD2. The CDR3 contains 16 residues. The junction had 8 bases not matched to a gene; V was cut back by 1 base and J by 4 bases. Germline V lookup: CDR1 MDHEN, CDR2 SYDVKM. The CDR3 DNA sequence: TGTGCCAGCAGTTTATTGTGGGAGGGAGACGCAGATACGCAGTATTTT. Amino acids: CASSLLWEGDADTQYF.

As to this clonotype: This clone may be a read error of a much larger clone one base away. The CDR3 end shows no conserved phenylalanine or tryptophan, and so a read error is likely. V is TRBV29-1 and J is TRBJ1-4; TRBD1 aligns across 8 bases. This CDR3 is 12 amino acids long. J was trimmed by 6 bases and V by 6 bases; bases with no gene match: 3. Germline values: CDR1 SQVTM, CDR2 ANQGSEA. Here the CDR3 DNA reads TGCAGCGTGGCGACAGGGGATGAAAAACTGTTTTCT. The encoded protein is CSVATGDEKLFS.

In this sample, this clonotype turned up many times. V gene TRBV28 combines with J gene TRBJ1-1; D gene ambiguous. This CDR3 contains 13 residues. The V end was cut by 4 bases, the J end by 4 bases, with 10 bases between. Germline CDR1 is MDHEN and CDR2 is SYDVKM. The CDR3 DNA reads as TGTGCCAGCAGTTCCCCTTCTGGCACTGAAGCTTTCTTT. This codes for CASSSPSGTEAFF.

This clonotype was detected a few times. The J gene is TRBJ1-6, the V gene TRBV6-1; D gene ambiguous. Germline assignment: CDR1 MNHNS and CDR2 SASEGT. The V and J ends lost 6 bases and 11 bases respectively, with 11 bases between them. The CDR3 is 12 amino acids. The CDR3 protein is CASSETWTPLHF. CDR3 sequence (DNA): TGTGCCAGCAGCGAGACCTGGACACCCCTCCACTTT.

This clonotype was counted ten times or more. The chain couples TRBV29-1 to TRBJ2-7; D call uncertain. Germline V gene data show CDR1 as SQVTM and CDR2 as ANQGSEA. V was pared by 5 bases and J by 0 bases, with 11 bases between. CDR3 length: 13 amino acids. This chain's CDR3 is CSVLRDTSYEQYF. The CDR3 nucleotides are TGCAGCGTTCTCCGAGACACCTCCTACGAGCAGTACTTC.

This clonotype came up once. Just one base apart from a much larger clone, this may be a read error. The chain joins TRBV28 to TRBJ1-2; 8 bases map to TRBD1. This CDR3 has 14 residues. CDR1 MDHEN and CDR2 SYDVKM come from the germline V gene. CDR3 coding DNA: TGTGCCAGCAGTCCCCGACAGGGGCAGTATGGCTACGCCTTC. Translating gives CASSPRQGQYGYAF.

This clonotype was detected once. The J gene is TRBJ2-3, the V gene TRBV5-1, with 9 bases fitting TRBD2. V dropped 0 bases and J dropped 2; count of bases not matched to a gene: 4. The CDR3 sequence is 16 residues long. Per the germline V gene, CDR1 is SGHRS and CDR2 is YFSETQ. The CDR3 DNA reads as TGCGCCAGCAGCTTGGCTGCTAGCGGGACCACAGATACGCAGTATTTT. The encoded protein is CASSLAASGTTDTQYF.

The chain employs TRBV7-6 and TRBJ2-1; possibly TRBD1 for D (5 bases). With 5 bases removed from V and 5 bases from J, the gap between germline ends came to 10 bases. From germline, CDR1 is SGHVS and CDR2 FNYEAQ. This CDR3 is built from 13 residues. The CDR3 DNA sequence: TGTGCCAGCAGCGCCAGACAGAACAATGAGCAGTTCTTC. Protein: CASSARQNNEQFF. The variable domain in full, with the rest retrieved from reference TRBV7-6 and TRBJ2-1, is GAGVSQSPRYKVTKRGQDVALRCDPISGHVSLYWYRQALGQGPEFLTYFNYEAQQDKSGLPNDRFSAERPEGSISTLTIQRTEQRDSAMYRCASSARQNNEQFFGPGTRLTVL.